This TCR beta chain was sequenced during a study of human T cells and chemical hapten exposure. Findings of the study overall: Large CDR3 similarity clusters arose significantly more often from expanded TCRs than from controls.

TCRdb recomputed calls from the RACE reads with MiXCR, one row per CDR3 protein. The table shows 85,000 to 100,000 distinct CDR3 sequences, with 9.5% to 15% occurring only once. Germline lookup yields CDR1 GTSNPN and CDR2 SVGIG (reference sequence). The CDR3 totals 16 residues. J was trimmed by 4 bases and V by 4 bases; bases with no gene match: 7. Time point specified: patch test 1, 2 weeks after DPC sensitization. As to treatment: therapeutic diphenylcyclopropenone sensitization with weekly scalp DPC. This clonotype occurred a few times. Its cognate antigen is unknown. The source of this sequence is a woman in her thirties or forties with alopecia areata. Some clones in this sample may be carry-over from other donors' samples. Sequenced material: whole blood, taken in connection with sensitization to the hapten diphenylcyclopropenone (DPC). The V gene is TRBV30, the J gene TRBJ2-2; 12 bases agree with TRBD2. CDR3 nucleotide sequence: TGTGCCTGGAAACTAGCGGGAGGTCCTATCACCGGGGAGCTGTTTTTT. This sequence encodes CAWKLAGGPITGELFF.